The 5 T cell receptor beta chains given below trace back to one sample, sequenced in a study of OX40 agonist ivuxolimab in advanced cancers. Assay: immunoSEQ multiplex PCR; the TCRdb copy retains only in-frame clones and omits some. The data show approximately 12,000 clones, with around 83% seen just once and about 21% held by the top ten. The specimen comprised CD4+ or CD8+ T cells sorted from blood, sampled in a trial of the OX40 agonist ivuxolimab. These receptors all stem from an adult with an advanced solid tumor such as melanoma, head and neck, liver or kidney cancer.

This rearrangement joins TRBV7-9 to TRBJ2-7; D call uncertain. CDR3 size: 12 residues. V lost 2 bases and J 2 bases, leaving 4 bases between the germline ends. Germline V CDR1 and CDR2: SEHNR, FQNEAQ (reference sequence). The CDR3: CASSLNPYEQYF. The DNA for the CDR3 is TGTGCCAGCAGCTTAAATCCCTACGAGCAGTACTTC.

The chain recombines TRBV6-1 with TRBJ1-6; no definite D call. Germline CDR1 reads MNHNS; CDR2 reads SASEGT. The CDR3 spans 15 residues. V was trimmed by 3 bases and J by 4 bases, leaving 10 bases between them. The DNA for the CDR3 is TGTGCCAGCAGTGACACACCCCGTTATAATTCACCCCTCCACTTT. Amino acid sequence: CASSDTPRYNSPLHF.

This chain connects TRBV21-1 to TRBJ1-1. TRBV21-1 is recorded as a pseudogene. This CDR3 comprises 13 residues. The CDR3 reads CASSKASAWEAFF. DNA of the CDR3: TGTGCCAGCAGCAAAGCAAGCGCTTGGGAAGCTTTCTTT.

The CDR3 DNA follows: TGTGCCAGCAGCGTAGCTAAACAGGGGGCGGTCGGGGAGCTGTTTTTT. This gives the protein CASSVAKQGAVGELFF. This sequence joins TRBV9 and TRBJ2-2, with TRBD1 identical over 9 bases. J gave up 7 bases and V 0 bases, and 7 bases lay outside the gene matches. Germline V gene lookup returns CDR1 SGDLS and CDR2 YYNGEE. The CDR3 length is 16 residues.

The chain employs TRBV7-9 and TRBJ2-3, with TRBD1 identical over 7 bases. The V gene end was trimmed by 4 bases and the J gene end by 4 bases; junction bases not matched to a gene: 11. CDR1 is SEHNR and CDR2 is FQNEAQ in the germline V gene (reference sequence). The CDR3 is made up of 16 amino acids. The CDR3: CASSSTSVQGADTQYF. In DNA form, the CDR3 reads TGTGCCAGCAGCTCCACCTCGGTGCAGGGGGCAGATACGCAGTATTTT.